This T cell receptor beta chain was recorded in a study of early T cells in non-severe SARS-CoV-2 infection. Study as a whole: Whole-blood bulk RNA, unsorted, was sequenced, and chains were unpaired. Whole-study results and caveats: VDJdb-based annotation leaned toward anti-spike CD8 responses and missed private and CD4 specificities.

This clonotype has a handful of counts. As yet, its antigen is unknown. Each single cDNA molecule received a unique molecular identifier. Via MiXCR, TCRdb re-called the 5' RACE reads, giving one row per CDR3 protein. The sample consists of about 69,000 distinct CDR3 sequences, about 10% of them appearing once. The CDR3 contains 12 residues. Germline loops: CDR1 DFQATT, CDR2 SNEGSKA (reference sequence). V lost 0 bases to trimming and J lost 4 bases, with 6 bases between them. The chain employs TRBV20-1 and TRBJ1-1; D remains ambiguous. The sequence derives from an adult who was a healthcare worker with PCR-confirmed SARS-CoV-2 infection or an uninfected control (not recorded which). What was sequenced was whole blood. CDR3 nucleotide sequence: TGCAGTGCTAGAGAGCCAGCCACTGAAGCTTTCTTT. It specifies CSAREPATEAFF.